This entry lists 30 T cell receptor beta chains sequenced from one sample in a study of metastatic and nonmetastatic thyroid tumors. MiXCR reprocessed the PCR reads for TCRdb. The top ten hold roughly a tenth of the sample, which has about 37,000 clones, around 28% seen once. Thyroid surgery had not been preceded by any treatment in any patient. The sample taken for sequencing was blood. Receptors were obtained from a male donor with papillary thyroid cancer or a benign thyroid nodule (not recorded which). Some clones in this sample may be carry-over from other donors' samples.

This clone has only a few counts. This chain uses TRBV6-2 or TRBV6-3 with TRBJ2-1; 9 positions agree with TRBD2. The V gene end was trimmed by 4 bases and the J gene end by 2 bases; junction bases not matched to a gene: 3. This CDR3 has 15 amino acids. From germline, CDR1 is MNHEY and CDR2 SVGEGT. The CDR3 region has the DNA TGTGCCAGCAGTTTCCTAGCGGGGACCTACAATGAGCAGTTCTTC. Its protein product is CASSFLAGTYNEQFF.

This clone was observed a handful of times. The chain recombines TRBV6-1 with TRBJ2-7; D may be TRBD2 (6 bases). CDR3 size: 16 residues. Germline assignment: CDR1 MNHNS and CDR2 SASEGT. V was trimmed by 1 base and J by 2 bases, leaving 15 bases between them. CDR3 residues: CASSEEGPGRTYEQYF. In DNA, the CDR3 is TGTGCCAGCAGTGAAGAGGGGCCAGGGAGGACCTACGAGCAGTACTTC.

The table lists this clone with many counts. Different DNA sequences within this sample yield the same CDR3. The chain joins TRBV29-1 to TRBJ2-1; TRBD1 agrees at 9 bases. With V trimmed by 6 bases and J by 7 bases, 4 bases remained unmatched. Per germline, CDR1 SQVTM and CDR2 ANQGSEA. The CDR3 is made up of 12 amino acids. CDR3 DNA: TGCAGCGTCCGACAGGGGGGGAATGAGCAGTTCTTC. Translated: CSVRQGGNEQFF.

CDR3 in amino acids: CASSSAAGGSNEQFF. The CDR3 nucleotides read TGTGCCAGTAGTAGTGCAGCGGGAGGCTCCAATGAGCAGTTCTTC. The chain joins TRBV19 to TRBJ2-1, with 9 bases fitting TRBD2. V trimming: 4 bases; J trimming: 6 bases; junction bases outside the gene matches: 7. The length of the CDR3 is 15 residues. CDR1 is LNHDA, CDR2 SQIVND, per germline (reference sequence).

The chain recombines TRBV12-3 or TRBV12-4 with TRBJ1-1; D remains ambiguous. The CDR3 is 13 amino acids. Trimming stripped 0 bases from V and 2 bases from J, with 4 bases between. The CDR3 bases are TGTGCCAGCAGTTTAGCAGATAACACTGAAGCTTTCTTT. This gives the protein CASSLADNTEAFF.

The chain carries TRBV20-1 and TRBJ1-2, with 9 bases matching TRBD1. The CDR3 sequence is 14 residues long. CDR1 and CDR2 from the germline V gene are DFQATT and SNEGSKA (reference sequence). The V and J ends lost 3 bases and 6 bases, in that order; junction bases with no gene match: 8. In nucleotides, the CDR3 is TGCAGTGCTAGTCCCGGACAGGGGTGGAATGGCTACACCTTC. Amino acid sequence: CSASPGQGWNGYTF.

There are a few counts of this clone. The chain combines TRBV6-5 with TRBJ2-7; 8 bases match TRBD1. This CDR3 comprises 13 residues. V trimming: 4 bases; J trimming: 5 bases; junction bases outside the gene matches: 4. CDR1 MNHEY and CDR2 SVGAGI come from the germline V gene. The CDR3 coding sequence is TGTGCCAGCAGTTCGGACAGGGAGGACGAGCAGTACTTC. Translation gives CASSSDREDEQYF.

This rearrangement joins TRBV7-8 to TRBJ2-1; D could derive from TRBD1 or TRBD2 (5 bases each). Trimming shortened V by 5 bases and J by 12 bases, and 14 bases separated the two germline ends. CDR1 is SGHVS, CDR2 FQNEAQ, per germline. This CDR3 contains 12 residues. Written as DNA, the CDR3 is TGTGCCAGCAGCGAGGTGGTGAGGGGGCAGTTCTTC. This encodes CASSEVVRGQFF.

This clone has ten or more counts. J is TRBJ1-2 and V is TRBV6-1; possibly TRBD1 for D (6 bases). CDR3 size: 13 residues. The germline V gene encodes CDR1 MNHNS and CDR2 SASEGT. V dropped 6 bases and J dropped 2 bases, with 10 bases sitting between them. This CDR3 reads CASSRTVNYGYTF. The CDR3 coding sequence is TGTGCCAGCAGCCGGACAGTCAACTATGGCTACACCTTC.

There are a few counts of this clone. The DNA for the CDR3 is TGTGCCAGCAGTACCACGGATGAGCAGTTCTTC. This gives the protein CASSTTDEQFF. V gene TRBV28 combines with J gene TRBJ2-1; D gene uncertain. From germline, CDR1 is MDHEN and CDR2 SYDVKM. This CDR3 comprises 11 residues. Trimming removed 5 bases at V and 8 bases at J, with 7 bases between.

There are a few counts of this clone. The rearrangement uses TRBV20-1 and TRBJ2-7; 15 bases fit TRBD2. Per the germline V gene, CDR1 is DFQATT and CDR2 is SNEGSKA (reference sequence). Germline trimming cut 0 bases from V and 5 bases from J; bases unmatched to any gene: 11. This CDR3 contains 18 residues. DNA of the CDR3: TGCAGTGCTAGAGAAAGGACTAGCGGGAGGGCCGATCAAGACGAGCAGTACTTC. Translated, it gives CSARERTSGRADQDEQYF.

In its sample, this clone was seen many times. The V and J genes are TRBV6-1 and TRBJ2-5, with D tentatively TRBD2 (5 bases). Trimming left V 3 bases short and J 2 bases short, with 13 bases between. Germline-derived CDR1 and CDR2 are MNHNS and SASEGT. There are 15 residues in the CDR3. CDR3 region: CASSEAGGEQETQYF. In nucleotides, the CDR3 is TGTGCCAGCAGTGAGGCCGGTGGGGAGCAAGAGACCCAGTACTTC.

This clone was counted only a few times. The gene calls are TRBV6-1 and TRBJ1-2; 8 positions agree with TRBD1. Looked up from germline, CDR1 is MNHNS and CDR2 is SASEGT. The CDR3 consists of 16 residues. Trimming removed 6 bases from V and 4 bases from J; junction bases left unmatched: 13. The CDR3 DNA reads as TGTGCCAGCAGCACGATGGGACAGGCCTCCGGCTATGGCTACACCTTC. Translated: CASSTMGQASGYGYTF.

This clone was seen a few times. The chain recombines TRBV6-1 with TRBJ2-2; maybe TRBD1 (7 bases). The germline gives CDR1 MNHNS, CDR2 SASEGT. The CDR3 runs to 13 residues. Between the trimmed V and J ends, which lost 6 bases and 7 bases, there was a span of 12 bases. The CDR3 DNA follows: TGTGCCAGCAGCGACAGGGAGGTCGGGGAGCTGTTTTTT. It encodes CASSDREVGELFF.

The rearrangement links TRBV9 to TRBJ2-2, with D perhaps assigned TRBD1 or TRBD2 (6 bases each). This CDR3 is built from 15 residues. CDR1 SGDLS and CDR2 YYNGEE come from the germline V gene. Trimming cost V 0 bases and J 2 bases, with 8 bases left between them. CDR3 protein: CASSVEGGNTGELFF. Written as DNA, the CDR3 is TGTGCCAGCAGCGTAGAGGGGGGAAACACCGGGGAGCTGTTTTTT.

J is TRBJ1-1 and V is TRBV6-1, with D perhaps matching TRBD1 (6 bases). Germline CDR1 and CDR2: MNHNS and SASEGT. V shed 5 bases and J shed 1 base, with 14 bases lying between them. The CDR3 spans 15 residues. The CDR3 coding sequence is TGTGCCAGCAGTCCTCCAGGGGCCGGGAACACTGAAGCTTTCTTT. This encodes CASSPPGAGNTEAFF.

The chain recombines TRBV20-1 with TRBJ2-1; D gene unclear. Between the trimmed V and J ends, which lost 0 bases and 2 bases, there was a span of 17 bases. The CDR3 consists of 17 residues. Germline V gene data show CDR1 as DFQATT and CDR2 as SNEGSKA (reference sequence). CDR3 amino acids: CSARDRLSQKTYNEQFF. The CDR3, as DNA: TGCAGTGCTAGAGATCGTCTCAGTCAAAAAACCTACAATGAGCAGTTCTTC.

The genes are TRBV6-4 and TRBJ2-2; TRBD2 matches 7 bases. After removal of 8 bases from V and 6 bases from J, the junction contained 12 bases not matched to a gene. CDR1 is MRHNA, CDR2 SNTAGT, per germline. The CDR3 loop spans 15 amino acids. CDR3 residues: CASGSGMSAAGELFF. The CDR3 nucleotides are TGTGCCAGCGGAAGCGGGATGAGCGCCGCCGGGGAGCTGTTTTTT.

Within the sample, this clone is medium-sized. DNA of the CDR3: TGCAGTGCTAGTAGCGGGACTAGTCACTACGAGCAGTACTTC. Translating it yields CSASSGTSHYEQYF. The rearrangement links TRBV20-1 to TRBJ2-7, with 8 bases fitting TRBD2. The V gene's germline CDR1 is DFQATT and CDR2 SNEGSKA (reference sequence). The CDR3 has 14 residues. With 3 bases clipped from V and 3 bases from J, the junction kept 7 bases outside the gene matches.

This sequence joins TRBV7-2 and TRBJ2-7; TRBD2 matches at 13 bases. The CDR3 totals 14 residues. V dropped 6 bases and J dropped 4; count of bases not matched to a gene: 3. Looked up from germline, CDR1 is SGHTA and CDR2 is FQGNSA. In DNA, the CDR3 is TGTGCCAGCAGGCCGGGACTAGCGGGATACGAGCAGTACTTC. Its translation is CASRPGLAGYEQYF.

This clone was picked up a small number of times. The V and J genes are TRBV20-1 and TRBJ2-3; 14 bases line up with TRBD2. Germline V lookup: CDR1 DFQATT, CDR2 SNEGSKA (reference sequence). The CDR3 is 19 amino acids. V was clipped by 1 base and J by 3 bases; unmatched bases: 12. CDR3 coding DNA: TGCAGTGCTAGAGTCCTCGGGACTAGCGGGAGAGGGGGGACAGATACGCAGTATTTT. Translation gives CSARVLGTSGRGGTDTQYF.

This chain uses TRBV4-1 with TRBJ2-1; 8 nucleotides match TRBD1. V dropped 2 bases and J dropped 10; count of bases not matched to a gene: 13. The CDR3 has 16 residues. The germline CDR1 and CDR2 sequences are MGHRA and YSYEKL. In DNA, the CDR3 is TGCGCCAGCAGCCAAATTCCTACCGGGACAGGCTACGAGCAGTTCTTC. Its protein product is CASSQIPTGTGYEQFF.

The chain recombines TRBV7-2 with TRBJ2-7; TRBD2 matches 10 bases. The CDR3 length is 15 residues. J was trimmed by 5 bases and V by 2 bases; bases with no gene match: 6. Germline V gene data show CDR1 as SGHTA and CDR2 as FQGNSA. CDR3 region: CASSLNPSGSHEQYF. The CDR3 DNA reads TGTGCCAGCAGCTTAAATCCTAGCGGGAGTCACGAGCAGTACTTC.

This chain uses TRBV20-1 with TRBJ2-7; D uncertain. The CDR3 has 13 residues. The ends were cut back, 0 bases at V and 0 bases at J, with 6 bases in the middle. CDR1 is DFQATT and CDR2 is SNEGSKA in the germline V gene (reference sequence). The CDR3 spells CSAREVLSYEQYF. In DNA, the CDR3 is TGCAGTGCTAGAGAGGTCCTCTCCTACGAGCAGTACTTC.

This clone was picked up a small number of times. The chain links TRBV15 to TRBJ2-5, with D perhaps matching TRBD1 or TRBD2 (5 bases each). Germline loops: CDR1 LNHNV, CDR2 YYDKDF (reference sequence). This CDR3 region has 15 residues. V was trimmed by 3 bases and J by 2 bases, leaving 13 bases between them. CDR3 in DNA: TGTGCCACCAGCAGGGGACGGGGCACGCAAGAGACCCAGTACTTC. Translating it yields CATSRGRGTQETQYF.

This clone was seen just once. The chain employs TRBV20-1 and TRBJ1-2; 8 bases agree with TRBD1. Per germline, CDR1 DFQATT and CDR2 SNEGSKA (reference sequence). The J segment lost 6 bases and the V segment lost 3 bases, leaving 27 bases of the junction unmatched. The CDR3 extends over 20 amino acids. The CDR3 region is CSARGMKSGLGQVFGNGYTF. CDR3 DNA sequence: TGCAGTGCTAGGGGAATGAAGAGTGGTTTGGGACAGGTATTTGGTAATGGCTACACCTTC.

The chain employs TRBV28 and TRBJ2-7; D gene ambiguous. Germline V gives CDR1 MDHEN, CDR2 SYDVKM. The ends were cut back, 6 bases at V and 3 bases at J, with 3 bases in the middle. The CDR3 extends over 10 amino acids. In DNA form, the CDR3 reads TGTGCCAGCAGGGGCTACGAGCAGTACTTC. As protein: CASRGYEQYF.

This rearrangement joins TRBV12-3 or TRBV12-4 to TRBJ2-7; D tentatively fits TRBD1 or TRBD2 (5 bases each). Between the trimmed V and J ends, which lost 3 bases and 7 bases, there was a span of 10 bases. The CDR3 contains 12 residues. The CDR3 is CASSLGTGEQYF. DNA of the CDR3: TGTGCCAGCAGTTTGGGGACGGGGGAGCAGTACTTC.

The chain recombines TRBV2 with TRBJ2-3; D assignment may be TRBD1 or TRBD2 (5 bases each). The V end was cut by 6 bases, the J end by 6 bases, with 13 bases between. In germline, CDR1 is SNHLY, CDR2 FYNNEI. The CDR3 covers 13 residues. In DNA, the CDR3 is TGTGCCAGCAGGGGGGACGTCCCGGATACGCAGTATTTT. This translates into CASRGDVPDTQYF.

The chain joins TRBV7-3 to TRBJ2-1, with D tentatively TRBD1 (5 bases). Trimming stripped 2 bases from V and 6 bases from J, with 11 bases between. The CDR3 has 14 amino acids. The germline V gene has CDR1 SGHTA and CDR2 FQGTGA. The CDR3 loop is CASSLSGPSNEQFF. The DNA of the CDR3 is TGTGCCAGCAGCTTATCAGGGCCTTCCAATGAGCAGTTCTTC.